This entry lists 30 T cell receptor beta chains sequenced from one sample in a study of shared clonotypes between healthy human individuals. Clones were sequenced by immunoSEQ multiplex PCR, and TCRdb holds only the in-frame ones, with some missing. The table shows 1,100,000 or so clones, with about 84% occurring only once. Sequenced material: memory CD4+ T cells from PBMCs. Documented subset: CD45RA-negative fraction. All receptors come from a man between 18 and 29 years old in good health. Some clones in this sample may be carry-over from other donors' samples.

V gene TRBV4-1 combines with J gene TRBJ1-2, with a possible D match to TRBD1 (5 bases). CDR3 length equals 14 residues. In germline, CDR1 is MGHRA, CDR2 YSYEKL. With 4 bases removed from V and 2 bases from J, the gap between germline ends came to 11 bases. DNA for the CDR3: TGCGCCAGCAGCCCCGTGGGGGGAAACTATGGCTACACCTTC. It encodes CASSPVGGNYGYTF.

In nucleotides, the CDR3 is TGTGCCAGCAGCTTGGCCCTCCGGGGCAATGAGCAGTTCTTC. Translating gives CASSLALRGNEQFF. The chain is built from TRBV5-4 and TRBJ2-1; TRBD2 is a possible D gene (5 bases). Germline CDR1 SGHNT, CDR2 YYREEE (reference sequence). V was clipped by 0 bases and J by 6 bases, with 10 bases between them. The CDR3 has 14 residues.

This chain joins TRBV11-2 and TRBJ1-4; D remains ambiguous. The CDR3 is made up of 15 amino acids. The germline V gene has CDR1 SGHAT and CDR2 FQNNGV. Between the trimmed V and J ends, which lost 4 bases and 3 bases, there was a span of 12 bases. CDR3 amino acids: CASSSETVPNEKLFF. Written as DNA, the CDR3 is TGTGCCAGCAGCTCAGAGACGGTGCCTAATGAAAAACTGTTTTTT.

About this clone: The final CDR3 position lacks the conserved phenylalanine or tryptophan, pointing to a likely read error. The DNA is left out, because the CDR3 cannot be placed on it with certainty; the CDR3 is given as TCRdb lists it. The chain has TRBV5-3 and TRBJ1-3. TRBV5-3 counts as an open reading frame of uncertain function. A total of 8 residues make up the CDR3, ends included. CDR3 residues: CARSPRWS.

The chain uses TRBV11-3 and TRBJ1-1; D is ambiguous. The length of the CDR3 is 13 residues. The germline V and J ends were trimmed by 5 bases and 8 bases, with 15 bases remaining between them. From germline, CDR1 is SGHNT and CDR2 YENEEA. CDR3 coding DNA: TGTGCCAGCAGCCTATCCGACGGTGGGGAAGCTTTCTTT. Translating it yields CASSLSDGGEAFF.

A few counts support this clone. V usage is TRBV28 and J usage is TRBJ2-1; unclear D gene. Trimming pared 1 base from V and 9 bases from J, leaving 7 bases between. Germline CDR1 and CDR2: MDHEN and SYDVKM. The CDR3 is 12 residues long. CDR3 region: CASSLLRAEQFF. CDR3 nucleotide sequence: TGTGCCAGCAGTTTATTACGGGCTGAGCAGTTCTTC.

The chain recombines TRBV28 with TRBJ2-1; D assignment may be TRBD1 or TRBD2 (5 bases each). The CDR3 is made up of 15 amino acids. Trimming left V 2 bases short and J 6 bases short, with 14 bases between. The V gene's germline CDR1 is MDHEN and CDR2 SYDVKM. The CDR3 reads CASSLPGTAGNEQFF. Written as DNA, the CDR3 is TGTGCCAGCAGTTTACCCGGGACGGCGGGCAATGAGCAGTTCTTC.

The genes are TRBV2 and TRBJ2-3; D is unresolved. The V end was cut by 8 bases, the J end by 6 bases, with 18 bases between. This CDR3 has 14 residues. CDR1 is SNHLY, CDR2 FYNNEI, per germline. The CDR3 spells CASGTTQQVDTQYF. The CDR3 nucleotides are TGTGCCAGCGGAACTACTCAACAAGTTGATACGCAGTATTTT.

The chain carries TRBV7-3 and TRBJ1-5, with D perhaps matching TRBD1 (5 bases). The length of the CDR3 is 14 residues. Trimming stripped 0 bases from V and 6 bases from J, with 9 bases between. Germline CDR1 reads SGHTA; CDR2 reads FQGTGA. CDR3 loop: CASSLTGASQPQHF. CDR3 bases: TGTGCCAGCAGCTTAACAGGGGCTAGTCAGCCCCAGCATTTT.

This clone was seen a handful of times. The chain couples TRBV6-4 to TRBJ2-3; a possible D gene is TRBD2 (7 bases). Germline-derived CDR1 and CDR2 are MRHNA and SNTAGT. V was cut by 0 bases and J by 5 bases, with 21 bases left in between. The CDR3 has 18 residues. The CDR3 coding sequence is TGTGCCAGCAGTGACTCGAACATCATAGGGGGGGCGCGAGATACGCAGTATTTT. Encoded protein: CASSDSNIIGGARDTQYF.

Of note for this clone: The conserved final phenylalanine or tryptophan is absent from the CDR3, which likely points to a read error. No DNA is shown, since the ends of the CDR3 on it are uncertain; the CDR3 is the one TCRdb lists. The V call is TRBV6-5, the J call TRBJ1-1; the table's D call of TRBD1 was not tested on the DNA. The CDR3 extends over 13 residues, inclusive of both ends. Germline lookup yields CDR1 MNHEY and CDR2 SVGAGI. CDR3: CASSESGQGIPML.

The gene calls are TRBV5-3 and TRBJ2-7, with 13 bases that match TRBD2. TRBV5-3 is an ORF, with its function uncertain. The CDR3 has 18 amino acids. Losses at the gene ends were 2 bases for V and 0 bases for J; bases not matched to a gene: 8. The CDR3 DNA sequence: TGTGCCAGAAGCTTAGGACTAGCGGGGGTGGACCCCTCCTACGAGCAGTACTTC. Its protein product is CARSLGLAGVDPSYEQYF.

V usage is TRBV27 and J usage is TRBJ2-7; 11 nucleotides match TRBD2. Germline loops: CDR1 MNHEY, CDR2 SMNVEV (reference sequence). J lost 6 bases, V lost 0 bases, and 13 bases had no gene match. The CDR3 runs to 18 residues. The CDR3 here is CASSLSHTSGSTRGEQYF. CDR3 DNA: TGTGCCAGCAGTTTATCGCACACTAGCGGGAGCACTCGGGGCGAGCAGTACTTC.

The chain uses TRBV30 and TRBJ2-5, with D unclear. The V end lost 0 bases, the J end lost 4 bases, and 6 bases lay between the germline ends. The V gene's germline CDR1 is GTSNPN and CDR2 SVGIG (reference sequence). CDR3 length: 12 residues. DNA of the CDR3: TGTGCCTGGAGTGTAAGCGTAGAGACCCAGTACTTC. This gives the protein CAWSVSVETQYF.

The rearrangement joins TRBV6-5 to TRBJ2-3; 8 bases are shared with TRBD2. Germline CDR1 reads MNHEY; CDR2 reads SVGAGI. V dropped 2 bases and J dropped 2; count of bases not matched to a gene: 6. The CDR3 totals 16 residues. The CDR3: CASSYATSGYTDTQYF. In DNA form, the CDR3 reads TGTGCCAGCAGTTACGCTACTAGCGGATACACAGATACGCAGTATTTT.

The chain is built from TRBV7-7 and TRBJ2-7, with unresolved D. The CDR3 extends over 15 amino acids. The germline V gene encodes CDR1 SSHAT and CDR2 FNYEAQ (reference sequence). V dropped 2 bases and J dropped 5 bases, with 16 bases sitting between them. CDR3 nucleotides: TGTGCCAGCAGCTTACGATGGGGTTCGCACCACGAGCAGTACTTC. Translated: CASSLRWGSHHEQYF. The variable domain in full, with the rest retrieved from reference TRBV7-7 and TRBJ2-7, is GAGVSQSPRYKVTKRGQDVTLRCDPISSHATLYWYQQALGQGPEFLTYFNYEAQPDKSGLPSDRFSAERPEGSISTLTIQRTEQRDSAMYRCASSLRWGSHHEQYFGPGTRLTVT.

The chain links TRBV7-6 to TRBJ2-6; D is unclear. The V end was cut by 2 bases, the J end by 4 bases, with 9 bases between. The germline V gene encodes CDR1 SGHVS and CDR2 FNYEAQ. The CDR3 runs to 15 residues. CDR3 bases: TGTGCCAGCAGCTTATTAAATTCAGGGGCCAACGTCCTGACTTTC. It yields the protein CASSLLNSGANVLTF.

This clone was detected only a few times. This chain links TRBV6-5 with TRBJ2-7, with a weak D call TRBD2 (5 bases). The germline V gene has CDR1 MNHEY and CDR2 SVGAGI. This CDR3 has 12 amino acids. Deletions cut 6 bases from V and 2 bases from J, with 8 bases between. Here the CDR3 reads CASRDFAYEQYF. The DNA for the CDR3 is TGTGCCAGCAGGGACTTTGCCTACGAGCAGTACTTC.

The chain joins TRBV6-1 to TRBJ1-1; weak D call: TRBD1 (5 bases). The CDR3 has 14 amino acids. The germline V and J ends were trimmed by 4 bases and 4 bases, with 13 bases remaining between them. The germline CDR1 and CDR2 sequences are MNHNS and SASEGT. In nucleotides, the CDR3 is TGTGCCAGCAGTGTCCAGGGAGAGGCCACTGAAGCTTTCTTT. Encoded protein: CASSVQGEATEAFF.

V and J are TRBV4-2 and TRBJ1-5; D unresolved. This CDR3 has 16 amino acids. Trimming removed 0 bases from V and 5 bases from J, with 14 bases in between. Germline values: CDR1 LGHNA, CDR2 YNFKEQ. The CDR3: CASSQDARADHQPQHF. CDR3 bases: TGTGCCAGCAGCCAAGACGCCCGAGCGGATCATCAGCCCCAGCATTTT.

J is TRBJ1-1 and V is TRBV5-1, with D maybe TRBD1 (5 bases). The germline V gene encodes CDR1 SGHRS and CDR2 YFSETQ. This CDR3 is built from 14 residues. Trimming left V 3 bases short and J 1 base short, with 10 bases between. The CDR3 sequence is CASSSPTGNTEAFF. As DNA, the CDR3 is TGCGCCAGCAGCTCCCCCACAGGGAACACTGAAGCTTTCTTT.

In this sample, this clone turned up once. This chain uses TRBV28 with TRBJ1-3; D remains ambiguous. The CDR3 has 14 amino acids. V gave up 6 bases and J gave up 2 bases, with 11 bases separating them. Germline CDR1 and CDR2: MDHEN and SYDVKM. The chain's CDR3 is CASRSDPAGNTIYF. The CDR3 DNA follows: TGTGCCAGCAGGTCGGACCCGGCTGGAAACACCATATATTTT.

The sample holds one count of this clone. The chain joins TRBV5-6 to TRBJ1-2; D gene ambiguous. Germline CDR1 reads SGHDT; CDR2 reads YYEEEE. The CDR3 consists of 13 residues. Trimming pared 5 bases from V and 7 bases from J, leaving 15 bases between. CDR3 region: CASSLTDRAGYTF. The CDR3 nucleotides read TGTGCCAGCAGTCTCACAGACCGGGCTGGCTACACCTTC.

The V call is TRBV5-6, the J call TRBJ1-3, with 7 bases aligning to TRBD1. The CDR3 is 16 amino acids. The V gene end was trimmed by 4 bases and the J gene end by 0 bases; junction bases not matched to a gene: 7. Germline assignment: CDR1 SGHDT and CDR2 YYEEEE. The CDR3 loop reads CASSEGQPLSGNTIYF. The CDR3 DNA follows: TGTGCCAGCAGCGAGGGACAGCCTCTCTCTGGAAACACCATATATTTT. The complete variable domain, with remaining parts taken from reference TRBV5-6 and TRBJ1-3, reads DAGVTQSPTHLIKTRGQQVTLRCSPKSGHDTVSWYQQALGQGPQFIFQYYEEEERQRGNFPDRFSGHQFPNYSSELNVNALLLGDSALYLCASSEGQPLSGNTIYFGEGSWLTVV.

The DNA for the CDR3 is TGTGCCAGCAGCTTAGGTCCACAGGGCAATCAGCCCCAGCATTTT. Translating gives CASSLGPQGNQPQHF. The V and J genes are TRBV11-2 and TRBJ1-5; maybe TRBD1 (5 bases). Trimming pared 1 base from V and 2 bases from J, leaving 9 bases between. This CDR3 comprises 15 residues. The germline V gene has CDR1 SGHAT and CDR2 FQNNGV.

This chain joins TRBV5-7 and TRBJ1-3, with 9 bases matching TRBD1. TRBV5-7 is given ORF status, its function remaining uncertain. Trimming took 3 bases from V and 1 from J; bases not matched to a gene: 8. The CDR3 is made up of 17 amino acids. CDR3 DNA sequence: TGTGCCAGCAGCTCCGGGACAGGGAAGAGGTCTGGAAACACCATATATTTT. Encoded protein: CASSSGTGKRSGNTIYF.

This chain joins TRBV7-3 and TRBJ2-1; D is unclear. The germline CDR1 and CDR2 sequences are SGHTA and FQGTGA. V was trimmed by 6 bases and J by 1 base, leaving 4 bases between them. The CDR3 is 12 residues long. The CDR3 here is CASSNSYNEQFF. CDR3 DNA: TGTGCCAGCAGTAATTCCTACAATGAGCAGTTCTTC. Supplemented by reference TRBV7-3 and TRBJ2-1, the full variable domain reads GAGVSQTPSNKVTEKGKYVELRCDPISGHTALYWYRQSLGQGPEFLIYFQGTGAADDSGLPNDRFFAVRPEGSVSTLKIQRTERGDSAVYLCASSNSYNEQFFGPGTRLTVL.

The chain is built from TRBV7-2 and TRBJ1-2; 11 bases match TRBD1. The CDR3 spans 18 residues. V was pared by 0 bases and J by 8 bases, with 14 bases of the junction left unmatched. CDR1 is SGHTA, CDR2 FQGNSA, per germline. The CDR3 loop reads CASSLATGQGARYGGYTF. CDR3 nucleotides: TGTGCCAGCAGCTTAGCTACTGGACAGGGGGCGAGGTATGGCGGCTACACCTTC.

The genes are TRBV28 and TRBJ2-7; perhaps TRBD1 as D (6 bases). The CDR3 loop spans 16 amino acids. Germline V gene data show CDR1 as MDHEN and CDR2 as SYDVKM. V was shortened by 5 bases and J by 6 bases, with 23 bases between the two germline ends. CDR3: CASSVGGSVLAGEQYF. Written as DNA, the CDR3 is TGTGCCAGCAGTGTAGGGGGTTCTGTATTAGCTGGCGAGCAGTACTTC.

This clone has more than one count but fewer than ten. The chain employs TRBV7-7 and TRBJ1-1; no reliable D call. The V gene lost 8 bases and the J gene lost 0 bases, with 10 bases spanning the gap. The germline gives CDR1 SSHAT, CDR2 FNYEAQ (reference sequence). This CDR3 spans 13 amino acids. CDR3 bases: TGTGCCAGCGCCGAGCAGATGAACACTGAAGCTTTCTTT. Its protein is CASAEQMNTEAFF.